This T cell receptor beta chain was sequenced during a study of radiation and T cells in renal cell carcinoma. About the research overall: Nephrectomy followed 15 Gy stereotactic body radiation by 4 weeks. Study-wide results and caveats: Without pretreatment biopsies, baseline tumor clonotype presence was undetermined. Top tumor clonotypes rose in blood 2 weeks post-radiation, then contracted.

Time point given: baseline pretreatment blood. The treatment was: 15 Gy SBRT to primary tumor, nephrectomy 4 weeks later. Blood was sampled at baseline, 2 weeks and 4 weeks after SBRT. The table came from immunoSEQ multiplex PCR; TCRdb's copy has only in-frame clones and leaves some out. Of 130,000 to 150,000 clones detected, roughly 90% appear once; the ten largest clones hold about 4%. Worth noting for this clone: Antigen specificity is unknown.

The material was blood, obtained from a patient whose treatment included radiotherapy and nephrectomy. The receptor was isolated from a woman between 65 and 79 years old with renal cell carcinoma.

The CDR3 nucleotides are TGTGCCAGCAGTAACAGACAGCCAGGGGAGACCCAGTACTTC. Its protein product is CASSNRQPGETQYF. The chain carries TRBV6-1 and TRBJ2-5, with TRBD1 as a possible D gene (5 bases). CDR3 length: 14 amino acids. The germline CDR1 and CDR2 sequences are MNHNS and SASEGT. V was clipped by 5 bases and J by 5 bases, with 15 bases between them.